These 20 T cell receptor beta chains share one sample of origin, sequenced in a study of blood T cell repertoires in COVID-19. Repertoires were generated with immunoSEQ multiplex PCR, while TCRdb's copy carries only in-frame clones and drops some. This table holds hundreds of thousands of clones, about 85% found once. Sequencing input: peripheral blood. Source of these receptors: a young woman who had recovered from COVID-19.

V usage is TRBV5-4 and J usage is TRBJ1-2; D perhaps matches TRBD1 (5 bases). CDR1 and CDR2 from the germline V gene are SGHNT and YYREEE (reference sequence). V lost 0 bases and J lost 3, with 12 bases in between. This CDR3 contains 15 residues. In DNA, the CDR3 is TGTGCCAGCAGCTTGGGGGGGAGCGGGGACTATGGCTACACCTTC. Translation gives CASSLGGSGDYGYTF.

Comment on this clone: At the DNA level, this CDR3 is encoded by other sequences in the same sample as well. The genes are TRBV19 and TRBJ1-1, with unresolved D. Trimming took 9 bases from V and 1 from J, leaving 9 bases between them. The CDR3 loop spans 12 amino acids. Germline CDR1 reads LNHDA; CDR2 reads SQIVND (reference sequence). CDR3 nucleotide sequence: TGTGCCAGCCGGCGGGGGAACACTGAAGCTTTCTTT. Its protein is CASRRGNTEAFF.

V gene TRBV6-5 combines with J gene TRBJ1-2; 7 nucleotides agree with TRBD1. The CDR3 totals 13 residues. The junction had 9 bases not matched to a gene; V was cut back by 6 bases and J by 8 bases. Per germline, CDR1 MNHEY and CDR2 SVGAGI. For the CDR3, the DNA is TGTGCCAGCAGAAGACAGGGCAGTGGGGGCTACACCTTC. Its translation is CASRRQGSGGYTF.

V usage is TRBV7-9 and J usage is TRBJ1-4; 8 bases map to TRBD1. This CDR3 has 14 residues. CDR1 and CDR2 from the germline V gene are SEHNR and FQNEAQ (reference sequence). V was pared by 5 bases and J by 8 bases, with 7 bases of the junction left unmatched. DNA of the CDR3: TGTGCCAGCAGCGGCAGGGGGCGACTGGAAAAACTGTTTTTT. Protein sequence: CASSGRGRLEKLFF.

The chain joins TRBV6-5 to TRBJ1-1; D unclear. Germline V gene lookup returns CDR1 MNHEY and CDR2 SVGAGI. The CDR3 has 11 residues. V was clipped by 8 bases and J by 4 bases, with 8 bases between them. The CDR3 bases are TGTGCCAGCTCGGGTGGCACTGAAGCTTTCTTT. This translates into CASSGGTEAFF.

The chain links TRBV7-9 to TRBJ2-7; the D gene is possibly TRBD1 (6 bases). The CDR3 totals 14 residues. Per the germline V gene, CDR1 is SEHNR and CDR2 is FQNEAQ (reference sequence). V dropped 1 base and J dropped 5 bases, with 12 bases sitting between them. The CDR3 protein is CASSLDRAVDEQYF. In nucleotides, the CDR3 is TGTGCCAGCAGCTTAGACAGGGCAGTCGACGAGCAGTACTTC.

CDR3 nucleotides: TGTGCCAGCAGCGCCGCGGGGGCGGTGCACGAGCAGTACTTC. Encoded protein: CASSAAGAVHEQYF. The chain uses TRBV7-2 and TRBJ2-7, with D tentatively TRBD2 (7 bases). CDR1 and CDR2 from the germline V gene are SGHTA and FQGNSA. The CDR3 contains 14 residues. Trimming cost V 5 bases and J 5 bases, with 16 bases left between them. Drawing the rest from reference TRBV7-2 and TRBJ2-7, the complete variable domain is GAGVSQSPSNKVTEKGKDVELRCDPISGHTALYWYRQSLGQGLEFLIYFQGNSAPDKSGLPSDRFSAERTGGSVSTLTIQRTQQEDSAVYLCASSAAGAVHEQYFGPGTRLTVT.

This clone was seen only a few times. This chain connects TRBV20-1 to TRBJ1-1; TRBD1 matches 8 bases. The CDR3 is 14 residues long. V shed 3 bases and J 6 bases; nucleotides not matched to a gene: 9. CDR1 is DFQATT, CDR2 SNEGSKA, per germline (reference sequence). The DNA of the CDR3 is TGCAGTGCTAGTTCGACAGGGGACCTCGCTGAAGCTTTCTTT. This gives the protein CSASSTGDLAEAFF.

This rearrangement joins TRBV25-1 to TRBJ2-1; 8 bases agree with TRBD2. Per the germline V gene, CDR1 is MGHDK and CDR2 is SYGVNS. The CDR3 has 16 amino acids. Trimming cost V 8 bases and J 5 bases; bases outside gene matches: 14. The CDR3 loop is CASQHPVAGNDNEQFF. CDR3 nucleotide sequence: TGTGCCAGCCAGCATCCAGTAGCGGGAAATGACAATGAGCAGTTCTTC.

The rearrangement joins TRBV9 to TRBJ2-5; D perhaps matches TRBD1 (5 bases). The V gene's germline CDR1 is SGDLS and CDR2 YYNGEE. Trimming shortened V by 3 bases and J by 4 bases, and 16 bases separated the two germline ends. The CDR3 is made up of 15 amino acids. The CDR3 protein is CASSDSAVRGETQYF. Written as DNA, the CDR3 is TGTGCCAGCAGCGATAGTGCAGTTAGGGGAGAGACCCAGTACTTC.

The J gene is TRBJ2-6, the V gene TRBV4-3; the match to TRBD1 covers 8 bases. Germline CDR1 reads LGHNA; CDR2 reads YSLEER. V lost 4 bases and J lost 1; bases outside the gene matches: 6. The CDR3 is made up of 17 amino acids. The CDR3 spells CASSLQGVISGANVLTF. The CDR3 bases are TGCGCCAGCAGCCTACAGGGGGTTATTTCTGGGGCCAACGTCCTGACTTTC.

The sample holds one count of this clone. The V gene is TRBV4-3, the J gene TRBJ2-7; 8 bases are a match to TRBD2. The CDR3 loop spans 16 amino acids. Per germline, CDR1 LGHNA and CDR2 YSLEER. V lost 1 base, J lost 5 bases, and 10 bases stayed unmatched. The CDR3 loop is CASSQVTSGPRNEQYF. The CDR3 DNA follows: TGCGCCAGCAGCCAAGTAACTAGCGGACCTAGGAACGAGCAGTACTTC.

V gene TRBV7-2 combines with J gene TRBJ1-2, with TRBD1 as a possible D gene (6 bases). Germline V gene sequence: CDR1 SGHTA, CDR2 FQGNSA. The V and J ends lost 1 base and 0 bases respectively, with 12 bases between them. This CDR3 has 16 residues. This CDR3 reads CASSLGLGAANYGYTF. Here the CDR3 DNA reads TGTGCCAGCAGCTTAGGGTTGGGGGCTGCTAACTATGGCTACACCTTC. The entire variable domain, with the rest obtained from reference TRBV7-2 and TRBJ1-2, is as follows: GAGVSQSPSNKVTEKGKDVELRCDPISGHTALYWYRQSLGQGLEFLIYFQGNSAPDKSGLPSDRFSAERTGGSVSTLTIQRTQQEDSAVYLCASSLGLGAANYGYTFGSGTRLTVV.

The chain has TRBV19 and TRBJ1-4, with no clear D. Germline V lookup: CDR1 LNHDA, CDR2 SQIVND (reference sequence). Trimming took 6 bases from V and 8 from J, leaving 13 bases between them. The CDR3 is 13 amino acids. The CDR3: CASSSSRREKLFF. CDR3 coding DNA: TGTGCCAGTAGCTCCTCTAGGAGGGAAAAACTGTTTTTT. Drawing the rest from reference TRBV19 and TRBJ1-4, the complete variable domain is DGGITQSPKYLFRKEGQNVTLSCEQNLNHDAMYWYRQDPGQGLRLIYYSQIVNDFQKGDIAEGYSVSREKKESFPLTVTSAQKNPTAFYLCASSSSRREKLFFGSGTQLSVL.

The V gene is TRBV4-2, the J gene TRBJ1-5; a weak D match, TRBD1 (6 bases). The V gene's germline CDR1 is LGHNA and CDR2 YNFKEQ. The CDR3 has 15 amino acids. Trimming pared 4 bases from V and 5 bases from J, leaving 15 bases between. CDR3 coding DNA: TGTGCCAGCAGCCCCAGGGGAAATAGAGATCAGCCCCAGCATTTT. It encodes CASSPRGNRDQPQHF.

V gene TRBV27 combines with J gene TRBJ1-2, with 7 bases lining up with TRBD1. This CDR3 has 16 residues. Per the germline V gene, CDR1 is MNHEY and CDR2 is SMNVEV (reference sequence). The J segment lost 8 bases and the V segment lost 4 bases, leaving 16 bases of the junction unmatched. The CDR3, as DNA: TGTGCCAGCAGTTCGCTCGGGACAGAATCCCTCTTGGGCTACACCTTC. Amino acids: CASSSLGTESLLGYTF.

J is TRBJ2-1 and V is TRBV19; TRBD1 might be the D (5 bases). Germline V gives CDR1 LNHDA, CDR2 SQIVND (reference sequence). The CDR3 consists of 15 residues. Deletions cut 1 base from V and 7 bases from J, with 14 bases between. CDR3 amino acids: CASSIVAGNVNEQFF. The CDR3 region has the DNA TGTGCCAGTAGTATAGTTGCAGGGAACGTGAATGAGCAGTTCTTC.

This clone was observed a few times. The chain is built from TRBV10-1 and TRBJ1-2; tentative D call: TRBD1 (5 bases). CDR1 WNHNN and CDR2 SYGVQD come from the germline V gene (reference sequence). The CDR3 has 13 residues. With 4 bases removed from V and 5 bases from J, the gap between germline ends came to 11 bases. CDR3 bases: TGCGCCAGCAGTGTTGGCCCAGGGTATGGCTACACCTTC. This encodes CASSVGPGYGYTF.

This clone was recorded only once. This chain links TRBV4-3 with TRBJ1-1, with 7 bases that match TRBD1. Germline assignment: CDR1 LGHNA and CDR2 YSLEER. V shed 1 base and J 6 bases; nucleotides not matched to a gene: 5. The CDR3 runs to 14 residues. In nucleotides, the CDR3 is TGCGCCAGCAGCCAAGTGACAGGGATGGCTGAAGCTTTCTTT. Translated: CASSQVTGMAEAFF.

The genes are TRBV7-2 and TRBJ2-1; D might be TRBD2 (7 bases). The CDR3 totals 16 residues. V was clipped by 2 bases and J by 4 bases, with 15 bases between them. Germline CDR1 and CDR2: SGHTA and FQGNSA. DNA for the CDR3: TGTGCCAGCAGCTTATTTGGTAGGGGGGGTTACAATGAGCAGTTCTTC. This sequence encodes CASSLFGRGGYNEQFF.